This is a list of T cell receptor beta chains from one sample in a study of shared clonotypes between healthy human individuals. Clones were read by immunoSEQ multiplex PCR, and TCRdb kept only the in-frame ones, dropping some. The table has fewer than 650,000 clones, roughly four fifths seen once; the top ten hold 10% to 15%. What was sequenced was PBMCs. The origin of the receptors is a woman aged 40 to 50 in good health. Some clones in this sample may be carry-over from other donors' samples. CDR3s include the opening cysteine and the closing phenylalanine or tryptophan. The D gene is left open where the match is weak. Size values are once, few and many counts, or a class for expanded clones, and some rows have none.

j_call	v_call	clone_size	d_call	cdr3_nt	cdr3_aa
TRBJ1-2	TRBV18	NA	TRBD1	TGTGCCAGCTCACCAGGACAGGAAAATTTGGGCAACTATGGCTACACCTTC	CASSPGQENLGNYGYTF
TRBJ2-7	TRBV9	NA	TRBD2	TGTGCCAGCAGCCCTCGGGACTACTCCTACGAGCAGTACTTC	CASSPRDYSYEQYF
TRBJ2-5	TRBV4-3	few	TRBD1	TGCGCCAGCAGCCAAGATCGAGGGGGCAAGACCCAGTACTTC	CASSQDRGGKTQYF
TRBJ2-7	TRBV18	NA	TRBD2	TGTGCCAGCTCACCCTCACTAGCGGTAAGCTCCTACGAGCAGTACTTC	CASSPSLAVSSYEQYF
TRBJ2-2	TRBV5-3	once	TRBD2	TGTGCCAGAAGCCAGACTAGCGGTGCGAACACCGGGGAGCTGTTTTTT	CARSQTSGANTGELFF
TRBJ2-1	TRBV6-6	NA	TRBD2	TGTGCCAGCAGTTACTCGGGGACTAGCGGGAGGGGTGAGCAGTTCTTC	CASSYSGTSGRGEQFF
TRBJ2-7	TRBV28	NA	NA	TGTGCCAGCACCGTCCAGGGACTGGCCGATAACGAGCAGTACTTC	CASTVQGLADNEQYF
TRBJ2-7	TRBV11-3	NA	TRBD2	TGTGCCAGCAGCTTAGGACTAGCGGGGTACGGCACCGGGGACGAGCAGTACTTC	CASSLGLAGYGTGDEQYF
TRBJ2-7	TRBV14	many	NA	TGTGCCAGCAGCCAAGACAGGGGAAGCTCCTACGAGCAGTACTTC	CASSQDRGSSYEQYF
TRBJ2-7	TRBV11-2	NA	TRBD2	TGTGCCAGCAGGGCCCTAGCGGGAGTCTCCTACGAGCAGTACTTC	CASRALAGVSYEQYF
TRBJ2-2	TRBV5-6	many	TRBD2	TGTGCCAGCAGCGGAGGACTAGCGGGAGGGCTATGGGGCACCGGGGAGCTGTTTTTT	CASSGGLAGGLWGTGELFF
TRBJ1-2	TRBV7-9	NA	NA	TGTGCCAGCAGCTTACGCTCAGGACCTAACTATGGCTACACCTTC	CASSLRSGPNYGYTF
TRBJ2-2	TRBV28	few	NA	TGTGCCAGCAGTTTAGAGGGCTACACCGGGGAGCTGTTTTTT	CASSLEGYTGELFF
TRBJ1-5	TRBV7-7	NA	TRBD1	TGTGCTAGCAAAAAGCGGGGACAGGGGGCACGCAATCAGCCCCAGCATTTT	CASKKRGQGARNQPQHF
TRBJ2-2	TRBV30	NA	NA	TGTGCCTGGAGTCGGCTAGCGACCATAACCGGGGAGCTGTTTTTT	CAWSRLATITGELFF
TRBJ1-1	TRBV4-2	NA	NA	TGTGCCAGCAGCAAAGGGGGTAGATTTGGCACTGAAGCTTTCTTT	CASSKGGRFGTEAFF
TRBJ1-1	TRBV14	NA	NA	TGTGCCAGCAGGGGAGCGTCGAACACTGAAGCTTTCTTT	CASRGASNTEAFF
TRBJ2-5	TRBV10-3	NA	NA	TGTGCCATCAGTGCCCGGGGCAGGTCGTCGACGGAGACCCAGTACTTC	CAISARGRSSTETQYF
TRBJ2-7	TRBV5-1	NA	TRBD2	TGCGCCAGCAGCTTGTCGACTAGCAGCCCCTACGAGCAGTACTTC	CASSLSTSSPYEQYF
TRBJ2-7	TRBV6-1	NA	TRBD2	TGTGCCAGCAGTGAAGCCCCGCTGGTAGCGGGAGCCTCCTACGAGCAGTACTTC	CASSEAPLVAGASYEQYF
TRBJ1-4	TRBV4-1	NA	NA	TGCGCCAGCAGCTTGCTAGGTGAAAAACTGTTTTTT	CASSLLGEKLFF
TRBJ1-1	TRBV9	NA	NA	TGTGCCGGCAGCATCCGGGACACCGAACACGCTGAAGCTTTCTTT	CAGSIRDTEHAEAFF
TRBJ1-2	TRBV25-1	few	NA	TGTGCCAGCAGTGAGGGATTAGCGCCGGGCTACACCTTC	CASSEGLAPGYTF